This T cell receptor (beta chain) was captured by sequencing in a study of shared clonotypes between healthy human individuals. Study-level results: Around 5% was the fraction of naive CD4 clonotypes found shared across four donors. A small donor pool kept down the genetic and exposure-history diversity that was represented.

In regard to this clone: The antigen remains undetermined.

This CDR3 is 18 amino acids long. Trimming took off 0 bases at V and 5 bases at J, with 23 bases between the two ends. Roughly 27,000 T cell genomes, or roughly 200 ng DNA, went into the sorted-subset replicate PCRs. Assay: immunoSEQ multiplex PCR; the TCRdb copy retains only in-frame clones and omits some. The sample lists about 2,500,000 clones, more than 80% seen once, with about 0.13% in the top ten. The V and J genes are TRBV5-3 and TRBJ2-5; the D gene could be TRBD1 or TRBD2 (5 bases each). TRBV5-3 is filed as an ORF, its function uncertain. The sample consisted of naive CD4+ T cells sorted from blood. Stated subset: CD45RA+ positively selected. The clonotype originates from a man younger than 35 in good health. Here the CDR3 reads CARSLGIRDRRLEETQYF. The CDR3 DNA follows: TGTGCCAGAAGCTTGGGCATCAGGGACCGGAGGCTGGAGGAGACCCAGTACTTC.